These 25 T cell receptor beta chains came from one sample sequenced in a study of blood T cell repertoires in COVID-19. Clones were sequenced by immunoSEQ multiplex PCR, and TCRdb holds only the in-frame ones, with some missing. The data hold under 300,000 clones, with 80% to 90% observed a single time. Sequenced: PBMCs or T cells enriched from blood (not recorded which). The source of these receptors is a man between 18 and 35 years old who had recovered from COVID-19.

This chain connects TRBV7-9 to TRBJ1-2; D is uncertain. Per germline, CDR1 SEHNR and CDR2 FQNEAQ (reference sequence). V was trimmed by 0 bases and J by 8 bases, leaving 13 bases between them. The CDR3 totals 14 residues. The CDR3 is CASSLASGREGYTF. The CDR3, as DNA: TGTGCCAGCAGCTTAGCATCTGGGCGTGAAGGCTACACCTTC.

The gene calls are TRBV4-1 and TRBJ2-5, with a possible D match to TRBD1 (6 bases). The V end lost 1 base, the J end lost 4 bases, and 10 bases lay between the germline ends. Germline-derived CDR1 and CDR2 are MGHRA and YSYEKL. The CDR3 covers 14 residues. CDR3 residues: CASSQAQGPETQYF. CDR3 DNA sequence: TGCGCCAGCAGCCAAGCACAGGGCCCAGAGACCCAGTACTTC.

This chain uses TRBV7-6 with TRBJ2-3, with 9 bases matching TRBD2. Losses at the gene ends were 1 base for V and 4 bases for J; bases not matched to a gene: 6. Germline CDR1 SGHVS, CDR2 FNYEAQ. The CDR3 spans 16 residues. The CDR3 nucleotides are TGTGCCAGCAGCTTAGAAGGCGGGAGGGCCTCAGATACGCAGTATTTT. Amino acids: CASSLEGGRASDTQYF.

The chain carries TRBV6-5 and TRBJ1-2; the D is unclear. CDR1 and CDR2 (germline): MNHEY, SVGAGI. This CDR3 region has 12 residues. The ends were cut back, 5 bases at V and 7 bases at J, with 11 bases in the middle. The CDR3 DNA reads TGTGCCAGCAGTACCGGGGAGGTTGGCTACACCTTC. This gives the protein CASSTGEVGYTF.

The rearrangement links TRBV11-2 to TRBJ1-1; D might be TRBD1 (6 bases). The germline V and J ends were trimmed by 6 bases and 0 bases, with 17 bases remaining between them. The V gene's germline CDR1 is SGHAT and CDR2 FQNNGV. This CDR3 is 16 amino acids long. CDR3 loop: CASSKGGLVMNTEAFF. CDR3 bases: TGTGCCAGCAGTAAAGGGGGATTAGTTATGAACACTGAAGCTTTCTTT.

The genes are TRBV12-3 or TRBV12-4 and TRBJ1-3; D is ambiguous. The CDR3 sequence is 13 residues long. Trimming removed 4 bases from V and 4 bases from J, with 8 bases in between. Here the CDR3 DNA reads TGTGCCAGCAGTTCCAGATTGGGAAACACCATATATTTT. Encoded protein: CASSSRLGNTIYF.

J is TRBJ1-4 and V is TRBV6-5; weak D call: TRBD1 (5 bases). The CDR3 extends over 13 amino acids. Germline V gene sequence: CDR1 MNHEY, CDR2 SVGAGI. Between the trimmed V and J ends, which lost 9 bases and 4 bases, there was a span of 12 bases. The CDR3 here is CASKTASNEKLFF. For the CDR3, the DNA is TGTGCCAGTAAGACAGCAAGTAATGAAAAACTGTTTTTT.

The chain employs TRBV9 and TRBJ1-1, with 8 bases lining up with TRBD1. This CDR3 comprises 14 residues. Unmatched junction bases numbered 7, after V lost 5 bases and J lost 4 bases. The germline gives CDR1 SGDLS, CDR2 YYNGEE. CDR3 nucleotides: TGTGCCAGCAGTTACGGACAGGGTGGCACTGAAGCTTTCTTT. Translation gives CASSYGQGGTEAFF.

The V gene is TRBV7-2, the J gene TRBJ1-6, with no clear D. Germline CDR1 and CDR2: SGHTA and FQGNSA. The CDR3 consists of 15 residues. Trimming left V 5 bases short and J 0 bases short, with 8 bases between. The CDR3 loop is CASSHGGSYNSPLHF. CDR3 DNA sequence: TGTGCCAGCAGCCACGGTGGCTCCTATAATTCACCCCTCCACTTT.

V gene TRBV6-5 combines with J gene TRBJ1-3; D unresolved. CDR3 size: 11 residues. V lost 10 bases, J lost 4 bases, and 8 bases lay in between. The germline CDR1 and CDR2 sequences are MNHEY and SVGAGI. CDR3 nucleotides: TGTGCCACCTCTTTCGGAAACACCATATATTTT. This encodes CATSFGNTIYF.

The chain carries TRBV6-5 and TRBJ1-1; 7 bases fit TRBD1. V was pared by 5 bases and J by 4 bases, with 7 bases of the junction left unmatched. Germline values: CDR1 MNHEY, CDR2 SVGAGI. This CDR3 has 14 residues. Here the CDR3 DNA reads TGTGCCAGCAGTACACAGGGGAGGAGCACTGAAGCTTTCTTT. This encodes CASSTQGRSTEAFF.

V usage is TRBV19 and J usage is TRBJ1-1; weak D call: TRBD1 (6 bases). The CDR3 extends over 12 amino acids. Looked up from germline, CDR1 is LNHDA and CDR2 is SQIVND (reference sequence). Trimming stripped 6 bases from V and 6 bases from J, with 11 bases between. Here the CDR3 DNA reads TGTGCCAGTAGGCCTCGGACAGCTGAAGCTTTCTTT. Protein: CASRPRTAEAFF.

V and J are TRBV11-3 and TRBJ2-5, with 7 bases aligning to TRBD2. J was trimmed by 7 bases and V by 8 bases; bases with no gene match: 13. CDR3 length: 14 residues. Germline loops: CDR1 SGHNT, CDR2 YENEEA. The CDR3 region has the DNA TGTGCCAGCGGTTTTGGGAGGCGCGGGGGGACCCAGTACTTC. Translated, it gives CASGFGRRGGTQYF. Full variable domain (remainder filled in from reference TRBV11-3 and TRBJ2-5): EAGVVQSPRYKIIEKKQPVAFWCNPISGHNTLYWYLQNLGQGPELLIRYENEEAVDDSQLPKDRFSAERLKGVDSTLKIQPAELGDSAVYLCASGFGRRGGTQYFGPGTRLLVL.

The J gene is TRBJ2-2, the V gene TRBV24-1, with TRBD2 matching 8 bases. The CDR3 spans 17 residues. The V gene's germline CDR1 is KGHDR and CDR2 SFDVKD. Unmatched junction bases numbered 14, after V lost 11 bases and J lost 1 base. The CDR3 DNA sequence: TGTGCCATACTCCCCCCCTTAGCGGGGATGAACACCGGGGAGCTGTTTTTT. As protein: CAILPPLAGMNTGELFF.

The rearrangement links TRBV6-1 to TRBJ2-3; D might be TRBD2 (5 bases). Trimming stripped 3 bases from V and 0 bases from J, with 10 bases between. The CDR3 runs to 15 residues. In germline, CDR1 is MNHNS, CDR2 SASEGT. CDR3 in amino acids: CASSDRTASTDTQYF. Written as DNA, the CDR3 is TGTGCCAGCAGTGACCGGACTGCTAGCACAGATACGCAGTATTTT.

The chain joins TRBV14 to TRBJ2-5; no clear D. Germline V gene data show CDR1 as SGHDN and CDR2 as FVKESK. CDR3 length: 13 amino acids. The V end was cut by 4 bases, the J end by 5 bases, with 11 bases between. Here the CDR3 reads CASSPLITETQYF. The CDR3, as DNA: TGTGCCAGCAGCCCACTCATTACTGAGACCCAGTACTTC.

The chain has TRBV12-3 or TRBV12-4 and TRBJ1-2, with TRBD1 matching over 9 bases. The CDR3 has 13 residues. The trim removed 6 bases at V and 8 bases at J, leaving 7 bases unmatched. The CDR3 coding sequence is TGTGCCAGCAGACCCACAGGGGGCGTCGGCTACACCTTC. This gives the protein CASRPTGGVGYTF.

The chain recombines TRBV7-2 with TRBJ1-1; no clear D. Germline CDR1 and CDR2: SGHTA and FQGNSA. The CDR3 has 15 residues. V lost 1 base and J lost 0, with 9 bases in between. DNA of the CDR3: TGTGCCAGCAGCTTAGGTGGAACAGTGAACACTGAAGCTTTCTTT. It is translated as CASSLGGTVNTEAFF.

The chain recombines TRBV30 with TRBJ2-3, with D perhaps TRBD2 (7 bases). The CDR3 has 15 residues. Germline V lookup: CDR1 GTSNPN, CDR2 SVGIG (reference sequence). Trimming cost V 1 base and J 6 bases, with 17 bases left between them. This chain's CDR3 is CAWSAAGAEWDTQYF. The CDR3 coding sequence is TGTGCCTGGAGTGCCGCGGGGGCAGAGTGGGATACGCAGTATTTT.

This clone came up a few times. V gene TRBV29-1 combines with J gene TRBJ1-5; D gene unclear. The ends were cut back, 6 bases at V and 0 bases at J, with 9 bases in the middle. This CDR3 is built from 13 residues. Germline CDR1 is SQVTM and CDR2 is ANQGSEA. CDR3 sequence: CSVMENSNQPQHF. The DNA of the CDR3 is TGCAGCGTAATGGAGAATAGCAATCAGCCCCAGCATTTT.

This chain joins TRBV10-2 and TRBJ1-3, with TRBD1 matching over 7 bases. The CDR3 totals 16 residues. Germline V gene lookup returns CDR1 WSHSY and CDR2 SAAADI. V shed 7 bases and J 1 base; nucleotides not matched to a gene: 10. The CDR3 protein is CASTEEGAISGNTIYF. The CDR3 bases are TGCGCCAGCACCGAAGAGGGGGCGATATCTGGAAACACCATATATTTT.

The J gene is TRBJ1-1, the V gene TRBV30, with 12 bases identical to TRBD1. Germline CDR1 is GTSNPN and CDR2 is SVGIG (reference sequence). Trimming took 1 base from V and 0 from J; bases not matched to a gene: 3. CDR3 length: 16 amino acids. DNA for the CDR3: TGTGCCTGGAGTGGGGACAGGGGGCTTATGAACACTGAAGCTTTCTTT. Protein product: CAWSGDRGLMNTEAFF.

The J gene is TRBJ2-3, the V gene TRBV3-1 (or the pseudogene TRBV3-2); 10 bases match TRBD2. Germline CDR1 LGHDT, CDR2 YNNKEL (reference sequence). The junction had 9 bases not matched to a gene; V was cut back by 1 base and J by 2 bases. The CDR3 loop spans 18 amino acids. CDR3 region: CASSQGWLAGVNTDTQYF. The CDR3 DNA reads TGTGCCAGCAGCCAAGGTTGGCTAGCGGGAGTTAACACAGATACGCAGTATTTT.

V is TRBV7-2 and J is TRBJ1-5, with TRBD1 matching over 8 bases. V lost 1 base, J lost 4 bases, and 3 bases stayed unmatched. Germline-derived CDR1 and CDR2 are SGHTA and FQGNSA. The CDR3 loop spans 15 amino acids. CDR3 DNA: TGTGCCAGCAGCTTAGGAAGACAGGGGAATCAGCCCCAGCATTTT. Encoded protein: CASSLGRQGNQPQHF.

The rearrangement joins TRBV5-5 to TRBJ2-1; unclear D gene. The CDR3 runs to 13 residues. Trimming stripped 4 bases from V and 4 bases from J, with 9 bases between. Germline CDR1 SGHKS, CDR2 YYEKEE (reference sequence). The chain's CDR3 is CASSLVLYNEQFF. The CDR3 DNA reads TGTGCCAGCAGCCTGGTCTTATACAATGAGCAGTTCTTC.